The 29 T cell receptor beta chains presented below share a single source sample, sequenced in a study of T-cell reconstitution after alpha-beta-depleted transplantation in children. For TCRbeta, the library was prepared with unique molecular identifiers. TCRdb ran MiXCR on the PCR reads and lists one entry per CDR3 protein. This sample yields about 980,000 distinct CDR3 sequences, of which around 30% are seen a single time; 28% belongs to the top ten. The sequencing here drew on PBMCs, mostly from graft donor cells, taken 360 days after TCRalphabeta/CD19-depleted stem cell transplant. These receptors were collected from a boy under two years old who had a stem cell transplant for SCID, so the T cells may come from the graft donor.

The genes are TRBV10-3 and TRBJ1-5; D not resolved. Germline-derived CDR1 and CDR2 are ENHRY and SYGVKD. V lost 2 bases and J lost 0, with 8 bases in between. This CDR3 spans 15 amino acids. The CDR3 DNA reads TGTGCCATCAGTGAGGGCGGGAATAGCAATCAGCCCCAGCATTTT. This codes for CAISEGGNSNQPQHF.

This chain connects TRBV6-5 to TRBJ2-1, with a possible D match to TRBD2 (5 bases). This CDR3 contains 17 residues. The germline V and J ends were trimmed by 1 base and 1 base, with 14 bases remaining between them. The germline V gene encodes CDR1 MNHEY and CDR2 SVGAGI. The CDR3 DNA reads as TGTGCCAGCAGTTACTACCAACTAGTTACGTCCTACAATGAGCAGTTCTTC. Translated: CASSYYQLVTSYNEQFF.

J is TRBJ1-5 and V is TRBV7-8; TRBD1 agrees at 10 bases. The CDR3 runs 15 residues. The germline V gene has CDR1 SGHVS and CDR2 FQNEAQ. J gave up 5 bases and V 2 bases, and 3 bases lay outside the gene matches. CDR3 sequence reads: CASSLFGQGDQPQHF. CDR3 bases: TGTGCCAGCAGCTTATTCGGACAGGGGGATCAGCCCCAGCATTTT. The full variable domain, completed using reference TRBV7-8 and TRBJ1-5, is GAGVSQSPRYKVAKRGQDVALRCDPISGHVSLFWYQQALGQGPEFLTYFQNEAQLDKSGLPSDRFFAERPEGSVSTLKIQRTQQEDSAVYLCASSLFGQGDQPQHFGDGTRLSIL.

This clonotype was seen a handful of times. The chain combines TRBV29-1 with TRBJ2-2; D might be TRBD1 (5 bases). Trimming took 2 bases from V and 5 from J, leaving 6 bases between them. This CDR3 contains 12 residues. In germline, CDR1 is SQVTM, CDR2 ANQGSEA. In DNA form, the CDR3 reads TGCAGCGTTGAAAGGGGAACCGGGGAGCTGTTTTTT. As protein: CSVERGTGELFF.

The chain employs TRBV7-1 and TRBJ2-6; TRBD1 is a possible D gene (6 bases). TRBV7-1 is recorded as an ORF, its role being uncertain. V dropped 3 bases and J dropped 1 base, with 13 bases sitting between them. The CDR3 is 17 residues long. The CDR3 protein is CASSSLDRPSGANVLTF. The CDR3 nucleotides are TGTGCCAGCAGCTCGCTCGACAGGCCGTCTGGGGCCAACGTCCTGACTTTC.

The CDR3 DNA follows: TGTGCCAGCAGTGCACAGGCCCAGGACACTGAAGCTTTCTTT. It translates to CASSAQAQDTEAFF. The chain has TRBV28 and TRBJ1-1; TRBD1 might be the D (5 bases). V gave up 5 bases and J gave up 3 bases, with 13 bases separating them. The germline V gene has CDR1 MDHEN and CDR2 SYDVKM. The CDR3 length is 14 residues. The full variable domain, in which reference TRBV28 and TRBJ1-1 provide the parts outside the CDR3, is DVKVTQSSRYLVKRTGEKVFLECVQDMDHENMFWYRQDPGLGLRLIYFSYDVKMKEKGDIPEGYSVSREKKERFSLILESASTNQTSMYLCASSAQAQDTEAFFGQGTRLTVV.

This clonotype was observed a few times. The chain couples TRBV11-2 to TRBJ2-1; 7 bases agree with TRBD2. In germline, CDR1 is SGHAT, CDR2 FQNNGV. The CDR3 is made up of 16 amino acids. With 5 bases clipped from V and 2 bases from J, the junction kept 9 bases outside the gene matches. The CDR3: CASSLGRRGTYNEQFF. CDR3 DNA sequence: TGTGCCAGCAGCCTCGGGCGGCGGGGGACCTACAATGAGCAGTTCTTC.

This chain links TRBV5-1 with TRBJ2-5; D unresolved. This CDR3 has 14 residues. The germline CDR1 and CDR2 sequences are SGHRS and YFSETQ. V lost 0 bases and J lost 4, with 10 bases in between. The CDR3 reads CASSLEVLSETQYF. Written as DNA, the CDR3 is TGCGCCAGCAGCTTGGAGGTTCTTTCAGAGACCCAGTACTTC.

The V call is TRBV4-1, the J call TRBJ2-3; the D gene is possibly TRBD2 (6 bases). There are 15 residues in the CDR3. V lost 0 bases and J 6 bases, leaving 13 bases between the germline ends. Germline V lookup: CDR1 MGHRA, CDR2 YSYEKL. DNA of the CDR3: TGCGCCAGCAGCCAAGATGGGATCCGGGGGGATACGCAGTATTTT. Translation gives CASSQDGIRGDTQYF.

This clonotype occurred a few times. This sequence joins TRBV7-9 and TRBJ2-7; TRBD2 might be the D (5 bases). CDR1 and CDR2 from the germline V gene are SEHNR and FQNEAQ (reference sequence). This CDR3 has 17 amino acids. V lost 1 base to trimming and J lost 1 base, with 17 bases between them. This chain's CDR3 is CASSLGRVRERSYEQYF. As DNA, the CDR3 is TGTGCCAGCAGCTTAGGAAGGGTAAGGGAGCGGTCCTACGAGCAGTACTTC. Together with reference TRBV7-9 and TRBJ2-7, the CDR3 gives the full variable domain: DTGVSQNPRHKITKRGQNVTFRCDPISEHNRLYWYRQTLGQGPEFLTYFQNEAQLEKSRLLSDRFSAERPKGSFSTLEIQRTEQGDSAMYLCASSLGRVRERSYEQYFGPGTRLTVT.

This clonotype has just a few counts. This chain joins TRBV7-2 and TRBJ2-2; D tentatively fits TRBD1 or TRBD2 (5 bases each). Deletions cut 2 bases from V and 4 bases from J, with 17 bases between. CDR1 is SGHTA and CDR2 is FQGNSA in the germline V gene. This CDR3 is 17 amino acids long. CDR3 nucleotides: TGTGCCAGCAGCTTAAAGGGCCGGGGCCACCTCACCGGGGAGCTGTTTTTT. It encodes CASSLKGRGHLTGELFF.

This clonotype was found a few times. The genes are TRBV20-1 and TRBJ2-5, with D perhaps matching TRBD1 (5 bases). Germline V gene lookup returns CDR1 DFQATT and CDR2 SNEGSKA (reference sequence). This CDR3 contains 13 residues. V was shortened by 6 bases and J by 0 bases, with 11 bases between the two germline ends. The CDR3 here is CSAGRRNQETQYF. The CDR3 region has the DNA TGCAGTGCGGGGCGGAGAAACCAAGAGACCCAGTACTTC.

This clonotype was detected only a few times. The V and J genes are TRBV6-5 and TRBJ2-7; D remains unclear. Germline V gene sequence: CDR1 MNHEY, CDR2 SVGAGI. The CDR3 is 13 residues long. V was clipped by 3 bases and J by 3 bases, with 9 bases between them. The CDR3 nucleotides are TGTGCCAGCAGTTATACGCGGTACTACGAGCAGTACTTC. It is translated as CASSYTRYYEQYF.

The chain links TRBV19 to TRBJ2-3; TRBD2 aligns across 7 bases. This CDR3 region has 15 residues. J lost 1 base, V lost 3 bases, and 4 bases had no gene match. Germline lookup yields CDR1 LNHDA and CDR2 SQIVND (reference sequence). DNA for the CDR3: TGTGCCAGTAGTATGCGCCTAGCGGGCACAGATACGCAGTATTTT. This gives the protein CASSMRLAGTDTQYF.

V is TRBV5-1 and J is TRBJ2-1, with TRBD2 identical over 12 bases. There are 19 residues in the CDR3. The junction had 12 bases not matched to a gene; V was cut back by 4 bases and J by 1 base. The germline gives CDR1 SGHRS, CDR2 YFSETQ. The CDR3 sequence is CASSPTWLAGGWSYNEQFF. The CDR3 coding sequence is TGCGCCAGCAGCCCGACCTGGCTAGCGGGGGGGTGGTCCTACAATGAGCAGTTCTTC. The entire variable domain, with the rest obtained from reference TRBV5-1 and TRBJ2-1, is as follows: KAGVTQTPRYLIKTRGQQVTLSCSPISGHRSVSWYQQTPGQGLQFLFEYFSETQRNKGNFPGRFSGRQFSNSRSEMNVSTLELGDSALYLCASSPTWLAGGWSYNEQFFGPGTRLTVL.

This clonotype was seen a handful of times. The V gene is TRBV9, the J gene TRBJ1-4; TRBD1 is a possible D gene (5 bases). Trimming pared 2 bases from V and 13 bases from J, leaving 18 bases between. The CDR3 runs 14 residues. Germline CDR1 SGDLS, CDR2 YYNGEE. The CDR3, as DNA: TGTGCCAGCAGCGTGGGCGTCGTGCAGGGAGGACTGTTTTTT. It yields the protein CASSVGVVQGGLFF.

This chain uses TRBV10-3 with TRBJ2-3; D not resolved. Trimming took 4 bases from V and 8 from J, leaving 10 bases between them. The CDR3 spans 12 residues. CDR1 and CDR2 (germline): ENHRY, SYGVKD. The CDR3 DNA is TGTGCCATCAGTGGGGGTGCTGTTACGCAGTATTTT. It codes for CAISGGAVTQYF.

In this sample, this clonotype turned up a few times. This sequence joins TRBV7-9 and TRBJ2-5; D remains ambiguous. V lost 2 bases, J lost 1 base, and 17 bases lay in between. Looked up from germline, CDR1 is SEHNR and CDR2 is FQNEAQ (reference sequence). The length of the CDR3 is 17 residues. The CDR3 loop is CASSLFATLIIQETQYF. The CDR3 DNA reads as TGTGCCAGCAGCTTATTTGCTACCCTCATAATCCAAGAGACCCAGTACTTC.

The rearrangement uses TRBV9 and TRBJ2-2; no clear D gene. This CDR3 spans 14 amino acids. V was cut by 4 bases and J by 2 bases, with 9 bases left in between. The germline V gene encodes CDR1 SGDLS and CDR2 YYNGEE. Here the CDR3 DNA reads TGTGCCAGCAGCCCCCATGGTAACACCGGGGAGCTGTTTTTT. This translates into CASSPHGNTGELFF.

In this sample, this clonotype turned up a few times. V is TRBV12-3 or TRBV12-4 and J is TRBJ1-2; a possible D gene is TRBD1 (6 bases). This CDR3 has 15 residues. Trimming took off 6 bases at V and 4 bases at J, with 18 bases between the two ends. For the CDR3, the DNA is TGTGCCAGCAGCCCAGGGGTTGGACGGATCTATGGCTACACCTTC. Translated: CASSPGVGRIYGYTF.

The chain links TRBV12-3 or TRBV12-4 to TRBJ1-2, with TRBD1 as a possible D gene (5 bases). V was cut by 3 bases and J by 4 bases, with 9 bases left in between. The CDR3 length is 13 residues. In DNA form, the CDR3 reads TGTGCCAGCAGTTTCGGGGGGATCTATGGCTACACCTTC. Residues: CASSFGGIYGYTF.

Details on this clonotype: One end of the junction is discordant with germline, which a read error may explain. The CDR3 spells CASSLGWRNQPQDF. CDR3 nucleotides: TGTGCCAGCAGCTTAGGTTGGCGTAATCAGCCCCAGGACTTC. V usage is TRBV11-2 and J usage is TRBJ2-7; no reliable D call. Germline loops: CDR1 SGHAT, CDR2 FQNNGV. The CDR3 is 14 residues long.

The chain recombines TRBV7-9 with TRBJ2-3; D is perhaps TRBD2 (7 bases). The ends were cut back, 5 bases at V and 2 bases at J, with 11 bases in the middle. Germline V gives CDR1 SEHNR, CDR2 FQNEAQ (reference sequence). The CDR3 spans 14 residues. This CDR3 is CASSPGGPTDTQYF. The CDR3 DNA follows: TGTGCCAGCAGCCCCGGGGGGCCCACAGATACGCAGTATTTT.

The rearrangement uses TRBV5-1 and TRBJ1-4; D is possibly TRBD1 (6 bases). The V and J ends lost 5 bases and 7 bases respectively, with 18 bases between them. This CDR3 contains 15 residues. The V gene's germline CDR1 is SGHRS and CDR2 YFSETQ. CDR3 residues: CASRFRGTKGEKLFF. The CDR3 coding sequence is TGCGCCAGCAGATTTAGGGGGACGAAGGGTGAAAAACTGTTTTTT.

The chain employs TRBV20-1 and TRBJ1-1; a possible D gene is TRBD1 (5 bases). The V gene's germline CDR1 is DFQATT and CDR2 SNEGSKA (reference sequence). The V end was cut by 3 bases, the J end by 1 base, with 15 bases between. The CDR3 covers 15 residues. DNA of the CDR3: TGCAGTGCTAGCCTGGGGGGGTGGGGGAACACTGAAGCTTTCTTT. The encoded protein is CSASLGGWGNTEAFF.

V usage is TRBV5-1 and J usage is TRBJ1-2, with TRBD1 as a possible D gene (6 bases). The CDR3 totals 15 residues. V lost 0 bases, J lost 8 bases, and 17 bases lay in between. CDR1 is SGHRS, CDR2 YFSETQ, per germline. The CDR3 sequence: CASSLEVRGTSGYTF. DNA of the CDR3: TGCGCCAGCAGCTTGGAGGTCAGGGGTACCTCCGGCTACACCTTC. Supplemented by reference TRBV5-1 and TRBJ1-2, the full variable domain reads KAGVTQTPRYLIKTRGQQVTLSCSPISGHRSVSWYQQTPGQGLQFLFEYFSETQRNKGNFPGRFSGRQFSNSRSEMNVSTLELGDSALYLCASSLEVRGTSGYTFGSGTRLTVV.

The J gene is TRBJ2-3, the V gene TRBV4-1, with 10 bases fitting TRBD2. With V trimmed by 1 base and J by 4 bases, 5 bases remained unmatched. Germline CDR1 MGHRA, CDR2 YSYEKL. This CDR3 spans 16 amino acids. The CDR3 here is CASSQGASGGPDTQYF. In DNA form, the CDR3 reads TGCGCCAGCAGCCAAGGGGCTAGCGGGGGACCAGATACGCAGTATTTT.

V usage is TRBV12-3 or TRBV12-4 and J usage is TRBJ2-3; D ambiguous. The CDR3 is made up of 15 amino acids. V lost 3 bases and J lost 7, with 17 bases in between. The DNA of the CDR3 is TGTGCCAGCAGTTTCGGATTGAGATTATTACATACGCAGTATTTT. Amino acid sequence: CASSFGLRLLHTQYF.

The V call is TRBV20-1, the J call TRBJ2-7, with 7 nucleotides matching TRBD2. This CDR3 spans 15 amino acids. Trimming at V came to 3 bases and at J to 3 bases, leaving 11 bases not matched to a gene. Germline lookup yields CDR1 DFQATT and CDR2 SNEGSKA (reference sequence). CDR3 residues: CSARGLTDSYYEQYF. The CDR3 DNA sequence: TGCAGTGCTAGGGGACTAACCGACTCTTACTACGAGCAGTACTTC.